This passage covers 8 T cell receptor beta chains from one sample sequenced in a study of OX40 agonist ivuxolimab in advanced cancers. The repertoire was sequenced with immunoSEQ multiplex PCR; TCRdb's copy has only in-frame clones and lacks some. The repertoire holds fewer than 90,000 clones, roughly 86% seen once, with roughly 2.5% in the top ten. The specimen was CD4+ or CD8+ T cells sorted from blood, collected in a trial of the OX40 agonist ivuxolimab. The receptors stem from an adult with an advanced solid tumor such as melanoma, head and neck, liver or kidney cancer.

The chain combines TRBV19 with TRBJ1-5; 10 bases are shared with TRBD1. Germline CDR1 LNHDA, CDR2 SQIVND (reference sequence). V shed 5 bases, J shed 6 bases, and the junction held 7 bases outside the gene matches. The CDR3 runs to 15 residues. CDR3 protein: CASSPPGQGPQPQHF. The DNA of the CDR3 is TGTGCCAGTAGTCCTCCGGGACAGGGGCCTCAGCCCCAGCATTTT.

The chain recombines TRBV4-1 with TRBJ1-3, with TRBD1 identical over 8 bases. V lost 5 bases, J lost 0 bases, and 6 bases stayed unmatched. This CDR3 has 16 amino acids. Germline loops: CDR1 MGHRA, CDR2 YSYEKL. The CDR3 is CASSAARGLSGNTIYF. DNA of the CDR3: TGCGCCAGCAGCGCTGCCAGGGGGCTCTCTGGAAACACCATATATTTT.

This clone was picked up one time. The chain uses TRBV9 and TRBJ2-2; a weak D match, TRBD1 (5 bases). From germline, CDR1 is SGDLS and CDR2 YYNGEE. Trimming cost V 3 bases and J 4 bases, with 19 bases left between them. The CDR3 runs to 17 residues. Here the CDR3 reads CASSAAVWGGGTGELFF. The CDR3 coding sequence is TGTGCCAGCAGCGCCGCAGTCTGGGGCGGTGGCACCGGGGAGCTGTTTTTT.

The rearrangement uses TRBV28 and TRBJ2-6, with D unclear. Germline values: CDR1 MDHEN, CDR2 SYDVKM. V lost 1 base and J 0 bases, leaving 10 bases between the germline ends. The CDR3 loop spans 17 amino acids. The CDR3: CASSLFAVSSGANVLTF. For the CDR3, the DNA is TGTGCCAGCAGTTTATTCGCAGTGAGCTCTGGGGCCAACGTCCTGACTTTC.

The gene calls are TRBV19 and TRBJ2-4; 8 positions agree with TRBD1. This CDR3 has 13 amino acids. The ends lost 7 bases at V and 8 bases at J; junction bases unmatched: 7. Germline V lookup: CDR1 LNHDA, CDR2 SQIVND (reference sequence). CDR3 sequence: CASTPGTGYIQYF. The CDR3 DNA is TGTGCCAGTACCCCCGGGACAGGTTACATTCAGTACTTC.

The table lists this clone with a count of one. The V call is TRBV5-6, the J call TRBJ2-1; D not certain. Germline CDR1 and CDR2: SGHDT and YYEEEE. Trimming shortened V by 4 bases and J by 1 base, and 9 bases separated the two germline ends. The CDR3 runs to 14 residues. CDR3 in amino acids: CASSPPASYNEQFF. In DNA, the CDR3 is TGTGCCAGCAGCCCCCCCGCATCCTACAATGAGCAGTTCTTC.

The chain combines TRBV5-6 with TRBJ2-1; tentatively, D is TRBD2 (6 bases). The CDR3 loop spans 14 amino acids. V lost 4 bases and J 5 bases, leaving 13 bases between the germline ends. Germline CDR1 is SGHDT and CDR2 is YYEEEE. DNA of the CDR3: TGTGCCAGCAGCCCACGGGACTGGCACAATGAGCAGTTCTTC. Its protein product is CASSPRDWHNEQFF.

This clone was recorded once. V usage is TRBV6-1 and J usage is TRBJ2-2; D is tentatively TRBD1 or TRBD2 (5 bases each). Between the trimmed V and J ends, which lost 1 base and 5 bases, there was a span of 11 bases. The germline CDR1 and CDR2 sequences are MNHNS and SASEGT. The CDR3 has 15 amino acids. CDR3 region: CASSEGGGRTGELFF. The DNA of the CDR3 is TGTGCCAGCAGTGAAGGTGGGGGTCGAACCGGGGAGCTGTTTTTT.